This record covers a single T cell receptor (beta chain). The specificity of this receptor is unknown. No per-base quality is available; no much larger clone lies one base away. The collaborating institutions used their own protocols to collect whole blood in K2EDTA tubes. For TCRbeta analysis, collaborators shipped samples as frozen whole blood, isolated PBMCs, or DNA extracted from either of those sample types. TCRbeta CDR3 regions were amplified from genomic DNA using the immunoSEQ Assay, a bias-controlled multiplex PCR. The published analysis was carried out like this. Nucleated cell counts per sample were estimated from amplification of reference gene primers within the assay. To quantify the absolute abundance of each unique TCRbeta CDR3 rearrangement, sequence reads were collapsed and filtered. Productive Simpson clonality was computed per sample as the square root of Simpson's diversity index over productive rearrangements. As stored in TCRdb, this immuneACCESS dataset retains in-frame rearrangements with V and J assigned. A fraction of the clones does not appear; measured against another copy, unresolved V genes explain less than half of the discrepancy, and the remainder lacks a known reason. Clone size and V and J calls were adopted from that table, with D and trimming inferred from the DNA. The sample table contains approximately 110,000 clones; only one count was recorded for 65% to 80% of them. Jointly, the top ten make up more than 0.65% of the sample.

The germline ends are 12 bases apart after V is trimmed by 3 bases and J by 4 bases. CDR1 and CDR2 are drawn from the germline V gene: MDHEN, SYDVKM. The CDR3 runs 14 residues from the cysteine to the phenylalanine. Only the CDR3 DNA stays, 42 bases, in frame from base 1. This sample stems from a study of blood T cell repertoires in COVID-19 (dated by TCRdb to about 2020). Regarding the study in general: Collaborator samples came from the United States, Italy and Spain and covered acute and convalescent phases of COVID-19. The material from the prospective study consisted of cDNA or gDNA derived from T cells, B-cell-depleted T cells, or PBMCs. The dataset comprised deeply sampled blood TCRbeta repertoires from subjects exposed to, actively infected with, or recovered from COVID-19. The repertoires were made available in a free public database intended to serve as a resource for research on the immune response to SARS-CoV-2. Samples were obtained from the ongoing ImmuneRACE study (first 160 participants) and from 1,254 subjects provided by 6 global collaborators. The sample metadata nearly always contained a de-identified subject ID, COVID-19 status, age in years and sex. HLA class I and class II types, where available, came from metadata supplied by the sample provider rather than from assay-based typing.

What the work shows at the level of the full study, not this receptor alone: Clinical and demographic metadata were provided uncurated, with the amount varying by source and participant.

The rearrangement joined TRBV28 to TRBJ1-1, with an unclear D gene assignment. The sequence came from a human donor with acute or convalescent COVID-19. The donor label of this sample is uncertain. Material for sequencing was peripheral blood. CDR3 reads: CASSFRFRGTEAFF. The nucleotides are TGTGCCAGCAGTTTCAGATTTCGGGGCACTGAAGCTTTCTTT.